These 22 T cell receptor beta chains came from one sample sequenced in a study of molecular identifiers for immune sequencing clone quantification. One entry per CDR3 protein, called by TCRdb with MiXCR from the PCR reads. The data contain 20,000 to 25,000 distinct CDR3 sequences, about a sixth of them singletons. Material for sequencing was naive CD8+ T cells from blood, with Jurkat cell RNA spiked in. Subset denoted: FACS-sorted CD8+CD4-CCR7+CD45RA+ naive T cells. These receptors were collected from a human donor in good health. Some libraries in this study had Jurkat cell RNA spiked in.

This clonotype was counted at least ten times. The chain carries TRBV20-1 and TRBJ1-1; D uncertain. The CDR3 totals 16 residues. V dropped 0 bases and J dropped 8 bases, with 22 bases sitting between them. In germline, CDR1 is DFQATT, CDR2 SNEGSKA (reference sequence). The CDR3 here is CSARDRAYSQRSEAFF. Written as DNA, the CDR3 is TGCAGTGCTAGAGATCGGGCCTACAGCCAGCGTTCGGAAGCTTTCTTT.

This clonotype showed up many times. The V and J genes are TRBV12-3 or TRBV12-4 and TRBJ2-2, with D perhaps TRBD2 (6 bases). The CDR3 is 15 residues long. Trimming took off 6 bases at V and 1 base at J, with 12 bases between the two ends. For the CDR3, the DNA is TGTGCCAGCAGCCCCGGGACTGGGAACACCGGGGAGCTGTTTTTT. Its translation is CASSPGTGNTGELFF.

This clonotype was found many times. This chain connects TRBV9 to TRBJ2-3; tentative D call: TRBD1 (6 bases). Germline CDR1 and CDR2: SGDLS and YYNGEE. Trimming took off 4 bases at V and 2 bases at J, with 14 bases between the two ends. The CDR3 spans 15 residues. The CDR3 nucleotides read TGTGCCAGCAGCTCACAGGGTACCCACACAGATACGCAGTATTTT. This codes for CASSSQGTHTDTQYF.

Many counts were recorded for this clonotype. The V and J genes are TRBV6-2 or TRBV6-3 and TRBJ2-5, with 11 bases fitting TRBD2. The trim removed 6 bases at V and 2 bases at J, leaving 5 bases unmatched. The CDR3 length is 15 residues. Germline V gene lookup returns CDR1 MNHEY and CDR2 SVGEGT. This CDR3 reads CASSPGLAVQETQYF. The CDR3, as DNA: TGTGCCAGCAGCCCGGGACTAGCGGTACAAGAGACCCAGTACTTC.

This clonotype was detected many times. The junction shows a germline mismatch at one end, possibly a read error. The chain recombines TRBV2 with TRBJ2-2; D gene ambiguous. CDR3 length equals 11 residues. Germline V gene lookup returns CDR1 SNHLY and CDR2 FYNNEI. The CDR3 loop is CASSETEPIIF. CDR3 sequence (DNA): TGTGCCAGCAGTGAGACGGAGCCCATAATTTTT.

The sample holds many counts of this clonotype. The chain has TRBV3-1 and TRBJ1-2; D gene uncertain. Germline CDR1 is LGHDT and CDR2 is YNNKEL (reference sequence). The length of the CDR3 is 14 residues. Trimming stripped 2 bases from V and 4 bases from J, with 11 bases between. The CDR3 region has the DNA TGTGCCAGCAGCCAACAAGGGCAAGCCTATGGCTACACCTTC. Its translation: CASSQQGQAYGYTF.

In this sample, this clonotype turned up many times. The V call is TRBV20-1, the J call TRBJ2-3, with 8 bases that match TRBD2. Trimming removed 3 bases from V and 2 bases from J; junction bases left unmatched: 10. The CDR3 spans 16 residues. In germline, CDR1 is DFQATT, CDR2 SNEGSKA (reference sequence). CDR3 amino acids: CSARIYNGRVTDTQYF. The CDR3 DNA follows: TGCAGTGCTAGGATTTATAACGGGAGGGTCACAGATACGCAGTATTTT.

Ten or more counts support this clonotype. The rearrangement joins TRBV27 to TRBJ2-2; D is perhaps TRBD2 (5 bases). The CDR3 spans 15 residues. V was clipped by 8 bases and J by 0 bases, with 13 bases between them. Per the germline V gene, CDR1 is MNHEY and CDR2 is SMNVEV (reference sequence). DNA for the CDR3: TGTGCCAGCGGGGAGACTGGCGCGAACACCGGGGAGCTGTTTTTT. Encoded protein: CASGETGANTGELFF.

Ten or more counts support this clonotype. This sequence joins TRBV27 and TRBJ2-2; TRBD1 aligns across 8 bases. V shed 5 bases and J 7 bases; nucleotides not matched to a gene: 12. CDR1 is MNHEY and CDR2 is SMNVEV in the germline V gene (reference sequence). This CDR3 region has 16 residues. In DNA, the CDR3 is TGTGCCAGCAGTACCGGACAGGGCTATTTAATCGGGGAGCTGTTTTTT. Residues: CASSTGQGYLIGELFF.

This clonotype was seen ten or more times. The V and J genes are TRBV4-1 and TRBJ1-4; D not certain. Germline V gives CDR1 MGHRA, CDR2 YSYEKL. Trimming took off 0 bases at V and 5 bases at J, with 16 bases between the two ends. The CDR3 covers 17 residues. The CDR3 DNA follows: TGCGCCAGCAGCCAAGATGAGGTCCTGACGCCGAATGAAAAACTGTTTTTT. Protein sequence: CASSQDEVLTPNEKLFF.

At least ten counts were recorded for this clonotype. This sequence joins TRBV4-3 and TRBJ2-7; maybe TRBD1 (6 bases). Germline V gives CDR1 LGHNA, CDR2 YSLEER. This CDR3 is built from 15 residues. Deletions cut 1 base from V and 6 bases from J, with 16 bases between. CDR3 nucleotides: TGCGCCAGCAGCCAAGTGAAGGGGGTGTATTCCGAGCAGTACTTC. This gives the protein CASSQVKGVYSEQYF.

The chain joins TRBV27 to TRBJ2-7; TRBD2 matches at 9 bases. In germline, CDR1 is MNHEY, CDR2 SMNVEV (reference sequence). This CDR3 spans 16 amino acids. The trim removed 0 bases at V and 3 bases at J, leaving 6 bases unmatched. DNA of the CDR3: TGTGCCAGCAGTTTATCTGGGCTAGCGGGATACTACGAGCAGTACTTC. Residues: CASSLSGLAGYYEQYF.

This clonotype was recorded many times. The V call is TRBV4-3, the J call TRBJ2-3, with TRBD2 identical over 9 bases. The J segment lost 2 bases and the V segment lost 1 base, leaving 10 bases of the junction unmatched. This CDR3 is 18 amino acids long. Germline lookup yields CDR1 LGHNA and CDR2 YSLEER. CDR3 bases: TGCGCCAGCAGCCAAGTTAGCGGGGGCCACCTCATCACAGATACGCAGTATTTT. Encoded protein: CASSQVSGGHLITDTQYF.

This clonotype occurred many times. The genes are TRBV20-1 and TRBJ2-7; 11 bases are a match to TRBD2. V dropped 6 bases and J dropped 6; count of bases not matched to a gene: 7. In germline, CDR1 is DFQATT, CDR2 SNEGSKA (reference sequence). The CDR3 loop spans 13 amino acids. CDR3 nucleotide sequence: TGCAGTGCACCTACTAGCGGGAGTGGCGAGCAGTACTTC. This translates into CSAPTSGSGEQYF.

On this clonotype itself: A much larger clone lies a single base off, so this may be a read error. The chain joins TRBV7-6 to TRBJ2-1; D uncertain. The CDR3 extends over 16 amino acids. Trimming cost V 5 bases and J 12 bases, with 26 bases left between them. CDR1 is SGHVS and CDR2 is FNYEAQ in the germline V gene. CDR3 amino acids: CASSARVGPDGGVQFF. CDR3 coding DNA: TGTGCCAGCAGCGCCCGGGTCGGTCCGGACGGTGGTGTGCAGTTCTTC.

Worth noting for this clonotype: Because it lacks the conserved phenylalanine or tryptophan at the end, this CDR3 is likely a read error. V and J are TRBV29-1 and TRBJ2-3, with D perhaps being TRBD1 or TRBD2 (6 bases each). The CDR3 loop spans 13 amino acids. Trimming removed 8 bases at V and 5 bases at J, with 17 bases between. In germline, CDR1 is SQVTM, CDR2 ANQGSEA. In nucleotides, the CDR3 is TGCAGCATTGGAGGGGGGTCAGTAGATACGCAGTATTCT. Translation: CSIGGGSVDTQYS.

Sample share makes this clonotype medium-sized. The V call is TRBV7-2, the J call TRBJ2-5; D gene unclear. The CDR3 totals 12 residues. Germline CDR1 is SGHTA and CDR2 is FQGNSA. With 6 bases removed from V and 4 bases from J, the gap between germline ends came to 9 bases. The CDR3 DNA follows: TGTGCCAGCAGGAGCACTACAGAGACCCAGTACTTC. Amino acids: CASRSTTETQYF.

This clonotype has ten or more counts. The V call is TRBV5-4, the J call TRBJ2-1; D is perhaps TRBD1 (6 bases). V dropped 2 bases and J dropped 2 bases, with 14 bases sitting between them. CDR3 length: 16 amino acids. Germline V gene data show CDR1 as SGHNT and CDR2 as YYREEE (reference sequence). DNA of the CDR3: TGTGCCAGCAGCTTAGCCGGGACACAGACCTACAATGAGCAGTTCTTC. Its translation: CASSLAGTQTYNEQFF.

This clonotype was counted at least ten times. The chain combines TRBV9 with TRBJ2-7; tentative D call: TRBD1 (6 bases). The germline gives CDR1 SGDLS, CDR2 YYNGEE. V lost 4 bases to trimming and J lost 2 bases, with 16 bases between them. The CDR3 sequence is 15 residues long. CDR3 protein: CASSTQNGQTYEQYF. DNA of the CDR3: TGTGCCAGCAGCACCCAAAATGGACAGACCTACGAGCAGTACTTC.

Ten or more counts support this clonotype. The chain uses TRBV19 and TRBJ2-7, with D uncertain. V was shortened by 6 bases and J by 7 bases, with 19 bases between the two germline ends. The CDR3 is 14 amino acids. Germline V gives CDR1 LNHDA, CDR2 SQIVND (reference sequence). The CDR3 is CASRETPQCCEQYF. Written as DNA, the CDR3 is TGTGCCAGTAGAGAGACACCCCAGTGTTGTGAGCAGTACTTC.

This clonotype was seen at least ten times. The V call is TRBV7-2, the J call TRBJ1-4; weak D call: TRBD1 (5 bases). Trimming pared 5 bases from V and 7 bases from J, leaving 14 bases between. CDR3 length: 14 amino acids. The germline V gene has CDR1 SGHTA and CDR2 FQGNSA. The CDR3 is CASSPWGFGEKLFF. CDR3 DNA: TGTGCCAGCAGCCCGTGGGGGTTCGGTGAAAAACTGTTTTTT.

This clonotype was recorded at least ten times. This rearrangement joins TRBV6-5 to TRBJ2-2; perhaps TRBD1 as D (6 bases). Trimming shortened V by 3 bases and J by 7 bases, and 15 bases separated the two germline ends. This CDR3 comprises 15 residues. The germline CDR1 and CDR2 sequences are MNHEY and SVGAGI. The CDR3 reads CASSYSVRGGGELFF. DNA of the CDR3: TGTGCCAGCAGTTATAGCGTCAGGGGTGGCGGGGAGCTGTTTTTT.